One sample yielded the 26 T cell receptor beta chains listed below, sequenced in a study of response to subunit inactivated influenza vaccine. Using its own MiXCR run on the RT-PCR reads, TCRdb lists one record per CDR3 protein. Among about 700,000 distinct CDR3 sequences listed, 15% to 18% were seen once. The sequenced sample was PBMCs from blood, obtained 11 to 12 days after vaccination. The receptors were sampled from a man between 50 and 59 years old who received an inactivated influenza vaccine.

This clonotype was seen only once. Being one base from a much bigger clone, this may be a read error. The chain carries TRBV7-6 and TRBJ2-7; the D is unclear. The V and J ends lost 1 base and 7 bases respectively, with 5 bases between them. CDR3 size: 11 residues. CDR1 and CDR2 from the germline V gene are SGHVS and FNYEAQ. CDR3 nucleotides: TGTGCCAGCAGCTTAGGGTGTGAGCAGTACTTC. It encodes CASSLGCEQYF.

CDR3 DNA sequence: TGTGCCAGCAGCTTGGCCGCCGGCCAGGGACGCTATGGCTACACCTTC. Its translation: CASSLAAGQGRYGYTF. The chain joins TRBV5-5 to TRBJ1-2, with D perhaps matching TRBD1 (5 bases). CDR1 is SGHKS, CDR2 YYEKEE, per germline (reference sequence). CDR3 size: 16 residues. V dropped 0 bases and J dropped 4 bases, with 16 bases sitting between them.

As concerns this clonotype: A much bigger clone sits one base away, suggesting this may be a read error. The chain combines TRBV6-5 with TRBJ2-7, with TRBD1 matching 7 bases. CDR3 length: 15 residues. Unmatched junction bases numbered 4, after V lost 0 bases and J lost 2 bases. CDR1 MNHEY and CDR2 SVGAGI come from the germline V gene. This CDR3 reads CASSYSGQSAYEQYF. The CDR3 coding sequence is TGTGCCAGCAGTTACTCGGGACAGTCTGCCTACGAGCAGTACTTC.

The CDR3 region is CASGLADNEQFF. CDR3 bases: TGTGCCAGCGGACTAGCCGACAATGAGCAGTTCTTC. The chain recombines TRBV10-3 with TRBJ2-1; 8 nucleotides align to TRBD2. Germline assignment: CDR1 ENHRY and CDR2 SYGVKD. Germline trimming cut 10 bases from V and 5 bases from J; bases unmatched to any gene: 4. This CDR3 is 12 amino acids long.

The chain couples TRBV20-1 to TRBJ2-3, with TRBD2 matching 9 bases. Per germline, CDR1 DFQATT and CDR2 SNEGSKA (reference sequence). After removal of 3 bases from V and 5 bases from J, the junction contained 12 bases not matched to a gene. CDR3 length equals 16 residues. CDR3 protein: CSASQLRGGRGDTQYF. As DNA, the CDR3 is TGCAGTGCTAGCCAGCTGCGGGGGGGCCGGGGAGATACGCAGTATTTT.

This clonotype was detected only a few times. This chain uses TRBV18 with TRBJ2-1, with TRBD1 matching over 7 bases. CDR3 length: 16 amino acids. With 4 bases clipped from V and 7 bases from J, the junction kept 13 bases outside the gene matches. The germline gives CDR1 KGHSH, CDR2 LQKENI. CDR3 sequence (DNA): TGTGCCAGCTCACGGCCGACAGGGATGGGCATAAATGAGCAGTTCTTC. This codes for CASSRPTGMGINEQFF.

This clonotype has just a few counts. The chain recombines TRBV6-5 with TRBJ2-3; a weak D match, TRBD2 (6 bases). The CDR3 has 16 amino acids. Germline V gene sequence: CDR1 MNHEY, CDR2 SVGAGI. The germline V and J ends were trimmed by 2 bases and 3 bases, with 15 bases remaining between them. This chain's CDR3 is CASSYAVGRRTDTQYF. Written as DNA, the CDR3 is TGTGCCAGCAGTTACGCTGTCGGGAGAAGAACAGATACGCAGTATTTT.

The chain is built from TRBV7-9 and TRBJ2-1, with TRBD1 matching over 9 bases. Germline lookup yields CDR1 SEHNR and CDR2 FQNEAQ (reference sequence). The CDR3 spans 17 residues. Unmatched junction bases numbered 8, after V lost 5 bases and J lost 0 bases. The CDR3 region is CASSPGTGRSSYNEQFF. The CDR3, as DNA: TGTGCCAGCAGCCCCGGGACAGGGCGAAGCTCCTACAATGAGCAGTTCTTC.

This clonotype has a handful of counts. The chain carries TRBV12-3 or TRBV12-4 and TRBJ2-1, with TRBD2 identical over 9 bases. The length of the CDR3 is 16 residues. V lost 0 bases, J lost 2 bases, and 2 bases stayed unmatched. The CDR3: CASSLARGGPYNEQFF. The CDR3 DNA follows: TGTGCCAGCAGTTTAGCGCGGGGGGGCCCCTACAATGAGCAGTTCTTC.

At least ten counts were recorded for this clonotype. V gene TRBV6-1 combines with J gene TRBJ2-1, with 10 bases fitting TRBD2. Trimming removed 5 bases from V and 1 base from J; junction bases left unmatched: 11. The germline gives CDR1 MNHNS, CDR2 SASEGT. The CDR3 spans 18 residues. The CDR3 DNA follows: TGTGCCAGCAGTACCCCCCCTAGCGGGAGTAATTCCTACAATGAGCAGTTCTTC. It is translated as CASSTPPSGSNSYNEQFF.

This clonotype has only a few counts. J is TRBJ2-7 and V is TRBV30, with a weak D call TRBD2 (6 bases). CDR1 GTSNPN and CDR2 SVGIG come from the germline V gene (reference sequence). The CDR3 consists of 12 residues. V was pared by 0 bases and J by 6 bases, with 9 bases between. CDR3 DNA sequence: TGTGCCTGGAGTGTGGGGGGTGGCGAGCAGTACTTC. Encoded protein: CAWSVGGGEQYF.

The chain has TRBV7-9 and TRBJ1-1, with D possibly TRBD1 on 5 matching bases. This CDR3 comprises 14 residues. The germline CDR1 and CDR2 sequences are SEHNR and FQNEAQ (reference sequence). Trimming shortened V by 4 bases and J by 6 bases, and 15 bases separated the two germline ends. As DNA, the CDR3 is TGTGCCAGCAGCTCCCCGGGGGTAAGGGCTGAAGCTTTCTTT. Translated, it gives CASSSPGVRAEAFF.

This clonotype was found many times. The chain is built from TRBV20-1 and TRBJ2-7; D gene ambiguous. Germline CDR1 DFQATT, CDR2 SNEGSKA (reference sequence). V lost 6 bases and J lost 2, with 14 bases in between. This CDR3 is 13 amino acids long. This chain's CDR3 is CSAAPDPTYEQYF. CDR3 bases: TGCAGTGCCGCCCCGGACCCAACCTACGAGCAGTACTTC.

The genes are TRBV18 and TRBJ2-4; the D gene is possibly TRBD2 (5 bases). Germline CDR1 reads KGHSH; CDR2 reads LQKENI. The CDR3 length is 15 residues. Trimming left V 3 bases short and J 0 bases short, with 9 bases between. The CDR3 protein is CASSPDFLAKNIQYF. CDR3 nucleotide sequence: TGTGCCAGCTCACCGGACTTCCTAGCCAAAAACATTCAGTACTTC. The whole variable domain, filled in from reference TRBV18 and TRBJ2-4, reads NAGVMQNPRHLVRRRGQEARLRCSPMKGHSHVYWYRQLPEEGLKFMVYLQKENIIDESGMPKERFSAEFPKEGPSILRIQQVVRGDSAAYFCASSPDFLAKNIQYFGAGTRLSVL.

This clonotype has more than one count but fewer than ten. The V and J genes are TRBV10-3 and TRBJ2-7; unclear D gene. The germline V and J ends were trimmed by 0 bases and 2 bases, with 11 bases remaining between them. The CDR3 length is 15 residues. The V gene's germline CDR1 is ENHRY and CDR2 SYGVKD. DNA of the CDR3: TGTGCCATCAGTGAGTCTGGGGATTTCACCTACGAGCAGTACTTC. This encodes CAISESGDFTYEQYF.

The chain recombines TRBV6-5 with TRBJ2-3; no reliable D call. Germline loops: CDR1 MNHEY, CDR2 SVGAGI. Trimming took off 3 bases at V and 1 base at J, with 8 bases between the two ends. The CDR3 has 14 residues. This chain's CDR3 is CASSYQQGTDTQYF. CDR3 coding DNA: TGTGCCAGCAGTTATCAGCAGGGCACAGATACGCAGTATTTT.

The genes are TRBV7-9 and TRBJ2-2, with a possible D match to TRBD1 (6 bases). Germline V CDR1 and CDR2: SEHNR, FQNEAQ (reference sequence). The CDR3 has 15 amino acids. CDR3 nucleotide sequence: TGTGCACCGTCCCCCCAGGGGTCGAACACCGGGGAGCTGTTTTTT. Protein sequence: CAPSPQGSNTGELFF.

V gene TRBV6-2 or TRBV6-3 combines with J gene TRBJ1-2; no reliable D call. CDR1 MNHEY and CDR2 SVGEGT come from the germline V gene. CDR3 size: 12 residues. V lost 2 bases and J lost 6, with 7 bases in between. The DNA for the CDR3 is TGTGCCAGCAGTTACGTAGGGAATGGCTACACCTTC. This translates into CASSYVGNGYTF.

In DNA form, the CDR3 reads TGCGCCAGCAGCTTGGTTAAGCTCCCAGATACGCAGTATTTT. Its translation: CASSLVKLPDTQYF. The chain has TRBV5-1 and TRBJ2-3; no firm D call. V lost 0 bases to trimming and J lost 4 bases, with 9 bases between them. CDR1 and CDR2 from the germline V gene are SGHRS and YFSETQ. The CDR3 is 14 amino acids.

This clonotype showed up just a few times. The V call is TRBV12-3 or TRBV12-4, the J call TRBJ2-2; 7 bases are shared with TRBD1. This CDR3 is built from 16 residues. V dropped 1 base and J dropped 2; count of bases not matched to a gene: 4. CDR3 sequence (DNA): TGTGCCAGCAGTTTAGACAGGGGTATCAACACCGGGGAGCTGTTTTTT. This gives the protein CASSLDRGINTGELFF.

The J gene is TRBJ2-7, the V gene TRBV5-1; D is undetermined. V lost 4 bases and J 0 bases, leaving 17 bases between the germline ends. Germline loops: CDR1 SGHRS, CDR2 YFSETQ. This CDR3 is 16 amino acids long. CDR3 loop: CASSRVEVLTSYEQYF. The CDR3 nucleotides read TGCGCCAGCAGCCGCGTCGAGGTGCTTACCTCCTACGAGCAGTACTTC.

CDR3 region: CASSLGTSGSGVEQFF. The CDR3 DNA reads TGTGCCAGCAGTCTCGGGACTAGCGGGAGTGGGGTTGAGCAGTTCTTC. The genes are TRBV27 and TRBJ2-1; 14 bases are shared with TRBD2. Unmatched junction bases numbered 9, after V lost 5 bases and J lost 9 bases. The germline CDR1 and CDR2 sequences are MNHEY and SMNVEV (reference sequence). The CDR3 contains 16 residues.

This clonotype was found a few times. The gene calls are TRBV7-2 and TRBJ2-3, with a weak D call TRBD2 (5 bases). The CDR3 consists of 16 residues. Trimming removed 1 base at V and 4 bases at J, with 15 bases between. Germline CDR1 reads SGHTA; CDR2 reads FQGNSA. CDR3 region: CASSLVRADGADTQYF. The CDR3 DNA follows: TGTGCCAGCAGCTTAGTTAGGGCTGACGGGGCAGATACGCAGTATTTT.

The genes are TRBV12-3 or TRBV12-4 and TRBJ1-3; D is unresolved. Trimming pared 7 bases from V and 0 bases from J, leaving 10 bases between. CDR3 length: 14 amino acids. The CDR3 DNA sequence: TGTGCCAGCACCTTCCAGTCCTCTGGAAACACCATATATTTT. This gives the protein CASTFQSSGNTIYF.

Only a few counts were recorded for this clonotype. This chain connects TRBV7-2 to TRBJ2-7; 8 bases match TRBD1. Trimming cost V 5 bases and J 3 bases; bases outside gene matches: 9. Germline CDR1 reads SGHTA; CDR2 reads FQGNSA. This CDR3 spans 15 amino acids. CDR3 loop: CASSPTRGQVYEQYF. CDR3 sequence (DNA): TGTGCCAGCAGCCCTACCAGGGGGCAAGTCTACGAGCAGTACTTC.

CDR3 residues: CASSLPPGTEQYF. The CDR3 DNA reads TGTGCCAGCAGCTTGCCTCCCGGGACCGAGCAGTACTTC. The chain couples TRBV5-6 to TRBJ2-7, with D perhaps being TRBD1 or TRBD2 (5 bases each). From germline, CDR1 is SGHDT and CDR2 YYEEEE. V was cut by 1 base and J by 6 bases, with 11 bases left in between. CDR3 length equals 13 residues. Variable domain in full (rest from reference TRBV5-6 and TRBJ2-7): DAGVTQSPTHLIKTRGQQVTLRCSPKSGHDTVSWYQQALGQGPQFIFQYYEEEERQRGNFPDRFSGHQFPNYSSELNVNALLLGDSALYLCASSLPPGTEQYFGPGTRLTVT.